Shown below are 19 T cell receptor beta chains from a single sample sequenced in a study of CD8 T cells in Susac syndrome. It was with random hexamers that roughly 0.45 to 1 ug RNA was reverse transcribed. TCRdb redid the calling of the immunoSEQ multiplex PCR reads with MiXCR, one entry per CDR3 protein. In the table there are approximately 130,000 distinct CDR3 sequences, about 93% of which are singletons. The sequenced material came from CD8+ T cells from PBMCs. The receptor source for this set is a human donor with multiple sclerosis.

This chain links TRBV20-1 with TRBJ1-3, with unresolved D. Germline V gene sequence: CDR1 DFQATT, CDR2 SNEGSKA (reference sequence). This CDR3 comprises 15 residues. Trimming removed 3 bases at V and 0 bases at J, with 12 bases between. The CDR3 DNA follows: TGCAGTGCTAGTTGGGGTGCCCTCTCTGGAAACACCATATATTTT. Translated, it gives CSASWGALSGNTIYF.

The V gene is TRBV27, the J gene TRBJ1-5; 10 nucleotides match TRBD1. V dropped 0 bases and J dropped 5; count of bases not matched to a gene: 1. CDR1 and CDR2 (germline): MNHEY, SMNVEV (reference sequence). CDR3 length equals 15 residues. CDR3 nucleotide sequence: TGTGCCAGCAGTTTATCGGGACAGGGGTATCAGCCCCAGCATTTT. It encodes CASSLSGQGYQPQHF.

The J gene is TRBJ2-1, the V gene TRBV29-1; TRBD2 matches at 11 bases. The germline CDR1 and CDR2 sequences are SQVTM and ANQGSEA. The CDR3 consists of 10 residues. V lost 6 bases to trimming and J lost 14 bases; unmatched junction nucleotides: 3. The CDR3 loop reads CSVPGLAEFF. In DNA form, the CDR3 reads TGCAGCGTCCCGGGACTAGCGGAGTTCTTC.

The chain is built from TRBV6-2 or TRBV6-3 and TRBJ2-7; the D gene is possibly TRBD1 (5 bases). The CDR3 sequence is 13 residues long. The V gene lost 2 bases and the J gene lost 6 bases, with 11 bases spanning the gap. Germline CDR1 and CDR2: MNHEY and SVGEGT. In DNA, the CDR3 is TGTGCCAGCAGTTACGGCCCTAGGGGCGAGCAGTACTTC. Translated: CASSYGPRGEQYF.

This chain uses TRBV7-2 with TRBJ2-1; maybe TRBD2 (5 bases). V was trimmed by 4 bases and J by 8 bases, leaving 24 bases between them. This CDR3 has 17 amino acids. Germline V gene data show CDR1 as SGHTA and CDR2 as FQGNSA. The CDR3 loop is CASSSYFGIKFIHEQFF. As DNA, the CDR3 is TGTGCCAGCAGCTCCTATTTCGGGATAAAATTTATCCATGAGCAGTTCTTC.

The chain has TRBV28 and TRBJ2-5; D unclear. The germline gives CDR1 MDHEN, CDR2 SYDVKM. The germline V and J ends were trimmed by 3 bases and 1 base, with 6 bases remaining between them. The CDR3 spans 13 residues. CDR3 nucleotide sequence: TGTGCCAGCAGTTTCGGACCCCAAGAGACCCAGTACTTC. Protein: CASSFGPQETQYF.

The chain is built from TRBV7-9 and TRBJ1-2; D may be TRBD1 (5 bases). The CDR3 length is 14 residues. V lost 5 bases, J lost 8 bases, and 18 bases lay in between. In germline, CDR1 is SEHNR, CDR2 FQNEAQ (reference sequence). The CDR3 bases are TGTGCCAGCAGCGCCGTGGGGGGGTGGGACGGCTACACCTTC. This gives the protein CASSAVGGWDGYTF.

The chain employs TRBV7-9 and TRBJ1-1, with no clear D. This CDR3 contains 11 residues. Per the germline V gene, CDR1 is SEHNR and CDR2 is FQNEAQ (reference sequence). V was clipped by 10 bases and J by 5 bases, with 11 bases between them. The CDR3 is CATPGETEAFF. CDR3 DNA: TGTGCCACGCCCGGGGAAACTGAAGCTTTCTTT.

This chain joins TRBV15 and TRBJ2-5, with D unresolved. The germline CDR1 and CDR2 sequences are LNHNV and YYDKDF (reference sequence). The CDR3 length is 14 residues. Trimming shortened V by 8 bases and J by 0 bases, and 13 bases separated the two germline ends. CDR3 nucleotide sequence: TGTGCCACCGCAGGACCGCCCAACCAAGAGACCCAGTACTTC. This sequence encodes CATAGPPNQETQYF. Together with reference TRBV15 and TRBJ2-5, the CDR3 gives the full variable domain: DAMVIQNPRYQVTQFGKPVTLSCSQTLNHNVMYWYQQKSSQAPKLLFHYYDKDFNNEADTPDNFQSRRPNTSFCFLDIRSPGLGDTAMYLCATAGPPNQETQYFGPGTRLLVL.

The sample holds one count of this clonotype. The chain uses TRBV20-1 and TRBJ2-3; D is uncertain. Germline CDR1 DFQATT, CDR2 SNEGSKA (reference sequence). This CDR3 has 16 amino acids. With 0 bases removed from V and 2 bases from J, the gap between germline ends came to 15 bases. The CDR3: CSARDPATALTDTQYF. The CDR3, as DNA: TGCAGTGCTAGAGATCCCGCTACGGCCCTCACAGATACGCAGTATTTT.

The rearrangement links TRBV2 to TRBJ2-3; a weak D match, TRBD2 (5 bases). The V gene lost 0 bases and the J gene lost 6 bases, with 13 bases spanning the gap. The CDR3 sequence is 15 residues long. Germline V gene data show CDR1 as SNHLY and CDR2 as FYNNEI. The CDR3 here is CASSEAPAELDTQYF. The CDR3 coding sequence is TGTGCCAGCAGTGAAGCTCCAGCGGAGTTGGATACGCAGTATTTT.

The chain joins TRBV27 to TRBJ2-2; TRBD2 might be the D (6 bases). There are 15 residues in the CDR3. Trimming removed 5 bases from V and 4 bases from J, with 14 bases in between. The germline V gene has CDR1 MNHEY and CDR2 SMNVEV (reference sequence). The CDR3 reads CASSPSPLATGELFF. CDR3 DNA sequence: TGTGCCAGCAGTCCCAGCCCACTAGCCACCGGGGAGCTGTTTTTT.

The chain uses TRBV4-3 and TRBJ2-5; weak D call: TRBD1 (6 bases). The CDR3 has 13 residues. V lost 0 bases and J 5 bases, leaving 7 bases between the germline ends. The germline CDR1 and CDR2 sequences are LGHNA and YSLEER. CDR3 nucleotides: TGCGCCAGCAGCCAAGATACAGGGGAGACCCAGTACTTC. Residues: CASSQDTGETQYF.

This clonotype was detected once. V and J are TRBV3-1 and TRBJ2-2; maybe TRBD2 (5 bases). This CDR3 region has 15 residues. The germline CDR1 and CDR2 sequences are LGHDT and YNNKEL (reference sequence). Trimming cost V 7 bases and J 3 bases, with 15 bases left between them. Here the CDR3 reads CASTPPRGDTGELFF. As DNA, the CDR3 is TGTGCCAGCACCCCCCCTCGGGGTGACACCGGGGAGCTGTTTTTT.

V usage is TRBV7-9 and J usage is TRBJ2-3, with 8 bases identical to TRBD1. The CDR3 is 13 residues long. Germline V CDR1 and CDR2: SEHNR, FQNEAQ (reference sequence). Trimming removed 10 bases from V and 5 bases from J; junction bases left unmatched: 8. The CDR3 here is CATGQGREDTQYF. As DNA, the CDR3 is TGTGCCACCGGACAGGGAAGAGAAGATACGCAGTATTTT.

The CDR3 DNA follows: TGTGCCAGCGTTTTAGCGGGAGCGCACCCCGGGGAGCTGTTTTTT. This gives the protein CASVLAGAHPGELFF. The rearrangement uses TRBV6-2 or TRBV6-3 and TRBJ2-2, with 9 positions matching TRBD2. With V trimmed by 8 bases and J by 6 bases, 10 bases remained unmatched. This CDR3 contains 15 residues. Germline V gene lookup returns CDR1 MNHEY and CDR2 SVGEGT.

This clonotype occurred once. This chain uses TRBV15 with TRBJ2-3; tentative D call: TRBD1 (5 bases). The CDR3 sequence is 14 residues long. V gave up 2 bases and J gave up 6 bases, with 12 bases separating them. Germline values: CDR1 LNHNV, CDR2 YYDKDF (reference sequence). The CDR3 DNA follows: TGTGCCACCAGCAGACAGGGTGAATTTGATACGCAGTATTTT. Protein sequence: CATSRQGEFDTQYF.

The J gene is TRBJ2-5, the V gene TRBV10-3; 9 bases match TRBD1. From germline, CDR1 is ENHRY and CDR2 SYGVKD. The CDR3 is made up of 15 amino acids. V lost 5 bases, J lost 1 base, and 5 bases stayed unmatched. This chain's CDR3 is CAISNTDRGQETQYF. DNA of the CDR3: TGTGCCATCAGTAATACGGACAGGGGCCAAGAGACCCAGTACTTC.

V usage is TRBV28 and J usage is TRBJ1-2; D is perhaps TRBD1 (6 bases). Germline CDR1 is MDHEN and CDR2 is SYDVKM. V lost 2 bases and J 6 bases, leaving 16 bases between the germline ends. The CDR3 spans 15 residues. CDR3 protein: CASSLVPGALDGYTF. The CDR3 coding sequence is TGTGCCAGCAGTTTAGTTCCGGGGGCGCTGGATGGCTACACCTTC.